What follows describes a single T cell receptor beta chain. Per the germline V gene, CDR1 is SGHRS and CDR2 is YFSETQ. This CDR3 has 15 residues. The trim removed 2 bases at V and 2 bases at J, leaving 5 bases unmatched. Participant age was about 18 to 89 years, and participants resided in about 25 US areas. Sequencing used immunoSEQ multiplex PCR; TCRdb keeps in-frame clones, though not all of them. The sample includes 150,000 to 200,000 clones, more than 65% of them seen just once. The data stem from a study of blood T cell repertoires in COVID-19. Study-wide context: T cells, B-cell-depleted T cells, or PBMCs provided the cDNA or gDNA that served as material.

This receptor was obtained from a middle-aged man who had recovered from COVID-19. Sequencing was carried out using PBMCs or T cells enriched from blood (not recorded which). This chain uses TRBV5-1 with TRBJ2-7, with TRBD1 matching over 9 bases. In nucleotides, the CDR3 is TGCGCCAGCAGCTTAGGACAGGGGTTTGCCTACGAGCAGTACTTC. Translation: CASSLGQGFAYEQYF.